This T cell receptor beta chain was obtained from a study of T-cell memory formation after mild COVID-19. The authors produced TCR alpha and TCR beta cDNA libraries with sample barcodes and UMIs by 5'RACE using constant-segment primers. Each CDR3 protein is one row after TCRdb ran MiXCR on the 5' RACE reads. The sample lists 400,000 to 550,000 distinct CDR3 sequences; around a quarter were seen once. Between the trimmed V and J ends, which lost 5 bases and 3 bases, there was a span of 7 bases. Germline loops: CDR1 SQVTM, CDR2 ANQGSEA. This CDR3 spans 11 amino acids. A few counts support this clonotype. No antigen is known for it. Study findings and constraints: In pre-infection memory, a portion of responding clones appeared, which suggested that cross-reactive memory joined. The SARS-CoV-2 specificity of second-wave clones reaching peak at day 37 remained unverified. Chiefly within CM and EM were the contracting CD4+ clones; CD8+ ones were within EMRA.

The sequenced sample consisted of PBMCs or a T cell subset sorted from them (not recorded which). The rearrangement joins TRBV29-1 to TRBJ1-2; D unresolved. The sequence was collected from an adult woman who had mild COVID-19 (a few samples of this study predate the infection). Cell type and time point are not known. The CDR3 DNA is TGCAGCGTTATGACGTACTATGGCTACACCTTC. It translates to CSVMTYYGYTF. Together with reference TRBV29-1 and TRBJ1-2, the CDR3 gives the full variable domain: SAVISQKPSRDICQRGTSLTIQCQVDSQVTMMFWYRQQPGQSLTLIATANQGSEATYESGFVIDKFPISRPNLTFSTLTVSNMSPEDSSIYLCSVMTYYGYTFGSGTRLTVV.